The clone carrying this TCR beta chain appeared a few times. What it recognizes is unknown. Researchers prepared the TCRbeta library using unique molecular identifiers, the study reports. TCRdb itself ran the PCR reads through MiXCR, one entry per CDR3 protein. Among fewer than 550,000 distinct CDR3 sequences listed, 16% were seen once. The CDR3 extends over 16 amino acids. The ends lost 8 bases at V and 5 bases at J; junction bases unmatched: 12. Germline lookup yields CDR1 ENHRY and CDR2 SYGVKD. This sample is part of a study of T-cell reconstitution after alpha-beta-depleted transplantation in children. Study-wide findings and caveats: Elevated TCRbeta diversity at day 60 was traced, in some patients, to surviving recipient T cells and thymic progenitors. Expanded graft clones, several hundred of them, were reportedly the source of alpha-beta T cells about two months after transplant. After one year, T-cell counts and TCRbeta diversity mostly came from new T cells.

This sequence was found in a boy in the first two years of life who had a stem cell transplant for Wiskott-Aldrich syndrome, so the T cells may come from the graft donor. Sample: PBMCs, mostly from graft donor cells, taken 360 days after TCRalphabeta/CD19-depleted stem cell transplant. The chain has TRBV10-3 and TRBJ2-1, with 10 bases that match TRBD1. The CDR3 DNA is TGTGCCATCGGTGGGGACAGGGGACGGGAGGACAATGAGCAGTTCTTC. This codes for CAIGGDRGREDNEQFF.